These 3 T cell receptor beta chains came from one sample sequenced in a study of CD4 T cells in relation to SARS-CoV-2 and coronaviruses. The unexposed donors gave CD4+ T cells in about 2010-2019, prior to COVID-19. The protocol was immunoSEQ multiplex PCR, while the TCRdb copy is restricted to in-frame clones and leaves out a portion. The sample holds approximately 59,000 clones, about 89% seen once. Sequenced input: memory CD4+ T cells from PBMCs. These receptors were obtained from a human donor in good health.

The chain employs TRBV5-5 and TRBJ2-1; TRBD2 matches 8 bases. The V gene end was trimmed by 4 bases and the J gene end by 2 bases; junction bases not matched to a gene: 5. The CDR3 contains 15 residues. Germline V gene sequence: CDR1 SGHKS, CDR2 YYEKEE (reference sequence). The CDR3 DNA reads as TGTGCCAGCAGCCGGGGGGGGGAAACCTACAATGAGCAGTTCTTC. It encodes CASSRGGETYNEQFF.

J is TRBJ2-2 and V is TRBV25-1; a possible D gene is TRBD1 (7 bases). This CDR3 has 15 residues. Germline CDR1 is MGHDK and CDR2 is SYGVNS. V was cut by 5 bases and J by 4 bases, with 14 bases left in between. The CDR3 spells CASSPEGAFTGELFF. The CDR3 region has the DNA TGTGCCAGCAGTCCGGAGGGGGCGTTCACCGGGGAGCTGTTTTTT.

The chain employs TRBV6-5 and TRBJ1-5; D call uncertain. CDR1 and CDR2 (germline): MNHEY, SVGAGI. V lost 5 bases and J 2 bases, leaving 13 bases between the germline ends. The length of the CDR3 is 15 residues. CDR3 DNA sequence: TGTGCCAGCAGTCTCAAGGGTTTCGGCAATCAGCCCCAGCATTTT. As protein: CASSLKGFGNQPQHF.